Each of the 3 T cell receptor beta chains below was sequenced from the same sample in a study of early T cells in non-severe SARS-CoV-2 infection. Using its own MiXCR run on the 5' RACE reads, TCRdb lists one record per CDR3 protein. Of approximately 46,000 distinct CDR3 sequences in the sample, approximately 6.1% were seen once. Sequencing was done on a sample of whole blood. Receptors originate from an adult who was a healthcare worker with PCR-confirmed SARS-CoV-2 infection or an uninfected control (not recorded which).

This clonotype occurred a few times. The gene calls are TRBV4-2 and TRBJ2-6; D is uncertain. This CDR3 contains 16 residues. CDR1 and CDR2 from the germline V gene are LGHNA and YNFKEQ. Trimming cost V 5 bases and J 2 bases, with 13 bases left between them. The DNA for the CDR3 is TGTGCCAGCAGCAAGGACGCGACAACTGGGGCCAACGTCCTGACTTTC. Protein product: CASSKDATTGANVLTF.

In this sample, this clonotype turned up many times. The rearrangement links TRBV11-2 to TRBJ2-1; perhaps TRBD1 as D (6 bases). CDR3 length equals 14 residues. The germline V gene encodes CDR1 SGHAT and CDR2 FQNNGV. Between the trimmed V and J ends, which lost 7 bases and 5 bases, there was a span of 15 bases. The CDR3 DNA follows: TGTGCCAGCACAATAGACAGGATTGACAATGAGCAGTTCTTC. This codes for CASTIDRIDNEQFF.

This clonotype was detected many times. This chain uses TRBV11-2 with TRBJ2-7; 12 positions match TRBD1. CDR1 and CDR2 (germline): SGHAT, FQNNGV. After removal of 1 base from V and 3 bases from J, the junction contained 4 bases not matched to a gene. The CDR3 is made up of 16 amino acids. CDR3 bases: TGTGCCAGCAGCTTAGTGGGACAGGGGGCCGTCTACGAGCAGTACTTC. Translating it yields CASSLVGQGAVYEQYF.